This T cell receptor beta chain was identified in a study of T cell clones after liver transplantation. The wider study: A pre-transplant mixed lymphocyte reaction with TCRbeta sequencing defined graft-donor-reactive clones followed in post-transplant blood.

This clone is judged medium-sized. Its specificity is not known. Profiling relied on immunoSEQ multiplex PCR, and the TCRdb table lists in-frame clones only, not all of them. The table lists approximately 3,000 clones, around 21% of them singletons, with roughly a sixth in the top ten. This CDR3 region has 17 residues. The germline gives CDR1 MGHRA, CDR2 YSYEKL. Losses at the gene ends were 2 bases for V and 2 bases for J; bases not matched to a gene: 10. Sequencing of dividing CFSE-low cells from the MLR defined alloreactive TCRbeta sequences. Graft donor PBMCs, splenocytes, lymph-node cells, or third-party PBMCs stimulated pre-transplant recipient cells.

This clonotype was sampled from a human patient who received a liver transplant. The graft donor may account for some of the T cells. Sample: CD4+ T cells from PBMCs cultured with third-party cells. The V call is TRBV4-1, the J call TRBJ2-5, with 8 bases aligning to TRBD2. In nucleotides, the CDR3 is TGCGCCAGCAGCCAATCAGGGGCTACTAGCGGTCAAGAGACCCAGTACTTC. Encoded protein: CASSQSGATSGQETQYF.